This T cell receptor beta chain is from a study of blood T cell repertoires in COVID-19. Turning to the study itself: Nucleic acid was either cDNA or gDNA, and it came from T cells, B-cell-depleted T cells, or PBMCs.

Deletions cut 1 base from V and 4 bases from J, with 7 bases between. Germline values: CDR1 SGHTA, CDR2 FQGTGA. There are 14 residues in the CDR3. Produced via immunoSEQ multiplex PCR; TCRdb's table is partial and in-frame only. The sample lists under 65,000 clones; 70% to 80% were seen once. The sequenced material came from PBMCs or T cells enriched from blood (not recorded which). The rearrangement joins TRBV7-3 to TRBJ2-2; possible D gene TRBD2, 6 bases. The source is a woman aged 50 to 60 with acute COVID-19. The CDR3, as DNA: TGTGCCAGCAGCTTAATGGGGGGCACCGGGGAGCTGTTTTTT. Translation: CASSLMGGTGELFF.